This T cell receptor (beta chain) was captured by sequencing in a study of technical replicates of blood from a handful of donors. Germline assignment: CDR1 SGHTA and CDR2 FQGNSA. V lost 4 bases to trimming and J lost 1 base, with 17 bases between them. The CDR3 spans 17 residues. Assay: immunoSEQ multiplex PCR; the TCRdb copy retains only in-frame clones and omits some. Among around 92,000 clones listed, around 96% were seen once. The sequenced sample consisted of T cells isolated from PBMCs. The sequence derives from a human donor in good health. V usage is TRBV7-2 and J usage is TRBJ2-1; a possible D gene is TRBD2 (5 bases). The CDR3 nucleotides are TGTGCCAGCAGCTCCCCGGAGGCGGCGGCTTCCTACAATGAGCAGTTCTTC. Its protein product is CASSSPEAAASYNEQFF.